Reported below is one T cell receptor beta chain. The antigen remains undetermined. Generation of TCR beta libraries employed quantitative 5'-RACE incorporating molecular barcodes. MiXCR was run by TCRdb on the 5' RACE reads, yielding one entry per CDR3 protein. In the table there are around 250,000 distinct CDR3 sequences, roughly a third of which are singletons. This sample was included in a study of CD8 T cells in ankylosing spondylitis. The germline V gene encodes CDR1 SGDLS and CDR2 YYNGEE. The CDR3 extends over 15 amino acids. The junction had 10 bases not matched to a gene; V was cut back by 4 bases and J by 7 bases. Study outcomes and limitations: Some motif variants were previously reported in reactive arthritis synovial fluid and blood.

The TCR sequence derives from a male donor with ankylosing spondylitis or in good health (not recorded which). The specimen sequenced was blood, either unsorted or a sorted T cell fraction (not recorded which). The chain joins TRBV9 to TRBJ2-1; 8 bases are a match to TRBD2. CDR3: CASSLSGGRQNEQFF. Here the CDR3 DNA reads TGTGCCAGCAGCTTAAGCGGGGGCCGTCAAAATGAGCAGTTCTTC.